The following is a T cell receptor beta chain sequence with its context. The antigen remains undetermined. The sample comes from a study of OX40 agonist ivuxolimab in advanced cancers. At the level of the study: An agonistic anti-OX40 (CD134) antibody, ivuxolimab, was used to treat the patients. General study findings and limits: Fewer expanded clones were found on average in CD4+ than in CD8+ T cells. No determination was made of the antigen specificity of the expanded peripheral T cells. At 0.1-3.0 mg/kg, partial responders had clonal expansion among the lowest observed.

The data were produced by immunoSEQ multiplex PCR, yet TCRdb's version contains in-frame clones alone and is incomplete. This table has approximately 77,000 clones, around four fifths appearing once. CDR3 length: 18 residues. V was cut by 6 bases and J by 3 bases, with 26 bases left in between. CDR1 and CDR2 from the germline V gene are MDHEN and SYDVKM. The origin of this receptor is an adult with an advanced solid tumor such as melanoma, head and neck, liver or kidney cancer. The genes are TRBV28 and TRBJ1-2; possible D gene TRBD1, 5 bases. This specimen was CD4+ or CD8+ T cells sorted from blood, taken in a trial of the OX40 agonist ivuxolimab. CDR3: CASSSTSSGTATYYGYTF. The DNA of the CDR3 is TGTGCCAGCAGCTCTACCTCCTCCGGGACGGCGACCTACTATGGCTACACCTTC.